Reported below is one TCR beta chain. Its antigen is unidentified. These data belong to a study of cytomegalovirus exposure and HLA in healthy donors. Whole-study findings and limits: The study recorded 150 to 200 TCR beta chains that were cytomegalovirus-associated. Per published reports, the classifier diagnosed cytomegalovirus status with high specificity and sensitivity.

Profiling relied on immunoSEQ multiplex PCR, and the TCRdb table lists in-frame clones only, not all of them. Here the sample spans hundreds of thousands of clones, approximately 90% being singletons. This TCR was sampled from a woman between 18 and 29 years old in good health and CMV-seronegative. The sequenced material came from PBMCs.

The CDR3 bases are TGTGCCAGCGGGACAGGGGAATTAGCAGATACGCAGTATTTT. This encodes CASGTGELADTQYF. The chain couples TRBV27 to TRBJ2-3; 10 nucleotides align to TRBD1. V trimming: 8 bases; J trimming: 4 bases; junction bases outside the gene matches: 6. There are 14 residues in the CDR3. Germline values: CDR1 MNHEY, CDR2 SMNVEV (reference sequence).